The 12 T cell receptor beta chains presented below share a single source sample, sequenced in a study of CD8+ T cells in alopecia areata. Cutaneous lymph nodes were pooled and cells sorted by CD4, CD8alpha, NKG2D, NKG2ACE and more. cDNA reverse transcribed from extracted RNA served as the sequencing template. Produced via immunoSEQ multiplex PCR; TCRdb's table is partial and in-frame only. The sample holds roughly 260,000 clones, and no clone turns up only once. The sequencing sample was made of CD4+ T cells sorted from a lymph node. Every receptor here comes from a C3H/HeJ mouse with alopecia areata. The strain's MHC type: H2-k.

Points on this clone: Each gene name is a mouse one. The CDR3 sequence is CTCSAPDRDTEVFF. CDR3 bases read: TGCACCTGCAGTGCCCCGGACAGGGACACA. This sequence joins TRBV1 and TRBJ1-1; 8 bases match TRBD1. Sequencing ends 4 residues short of the CDR3 end; the germline J gene provides the rest. J lost 3 bases, V lost 3 bases, and 3 bases had no gene match. The CDR3 is 14 amino acids. Germline CDR1 is NSQYPW and CDR2 is LRSPGD (reference sequence).

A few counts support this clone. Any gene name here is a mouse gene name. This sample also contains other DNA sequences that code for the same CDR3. CDR3 DNA, as far as it was read: TGTGCCAGCAGCCAAGAGACTGGAGGAGAC. The encoded protein is CASSQETGGD. The entire CDR3 is CASSQETGGDTQYF. This chain uses TRBV5 with TRBJ2-5; D is possibly TRBD2 (6 bases). The read comes to an end 4 residues before the CDR3 does, leaving the germline J gene to fill in the end. CDR3 length equals 14 residues. Germline CDR1 and CDR2: LGHNA and YNLKQL (reference sequence).

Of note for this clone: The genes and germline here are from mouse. CDR3 bases read: TGCACCTGCAGTGCAGAAAGACATAACTATGCT. Translating it yields CTCSAERHNYA. The complete CDR3 reads CTCSAERHNYAEQFF. The chain has TRBV1 and TRBJ2-1; D ambiguous. The read ends 4 residues early relative to the CDR3; the germline J gene fills the gap. The CDR3 is made up of 15 amino acids. Germline V gives CDR1 NSQYPW, CDR2 LRSPGD (reference sequence). The V gene lost 0 bases and the J gene lost 0 bases, with 6 bases spanning the gap.

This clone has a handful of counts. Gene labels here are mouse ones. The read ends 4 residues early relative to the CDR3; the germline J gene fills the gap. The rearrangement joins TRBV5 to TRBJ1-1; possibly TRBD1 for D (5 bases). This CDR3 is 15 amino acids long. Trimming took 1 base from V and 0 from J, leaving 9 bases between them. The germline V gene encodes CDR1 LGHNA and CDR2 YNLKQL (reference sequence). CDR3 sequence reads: CASSQASGSNTEVFF. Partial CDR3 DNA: TGTGCCAGCAGCCAAGCGTCAGGGTCAAACACA.

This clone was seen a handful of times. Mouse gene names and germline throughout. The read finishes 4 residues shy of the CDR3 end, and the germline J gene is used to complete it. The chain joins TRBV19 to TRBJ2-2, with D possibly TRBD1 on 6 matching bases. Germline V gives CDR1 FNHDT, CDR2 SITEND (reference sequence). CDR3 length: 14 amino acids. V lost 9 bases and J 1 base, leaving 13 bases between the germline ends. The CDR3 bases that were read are TGTGCCACCCCCCCGGACAGAAACACCGGG. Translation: CATPPDRNTG. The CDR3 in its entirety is CATPPDRNTGQLYF.

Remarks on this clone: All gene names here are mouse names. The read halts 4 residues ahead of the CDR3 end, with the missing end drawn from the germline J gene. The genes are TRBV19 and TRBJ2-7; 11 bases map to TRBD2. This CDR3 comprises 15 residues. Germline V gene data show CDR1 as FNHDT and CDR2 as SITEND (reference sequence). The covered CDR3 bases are TGTGCCAGCAGTCCTCTCAGACTGGGGGGGTAT. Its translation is CASSPLRLGGY. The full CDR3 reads CASSPLRLGGYEQYF. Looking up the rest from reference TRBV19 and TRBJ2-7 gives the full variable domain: GGIITQTPKFLIGQEGQKLTLKCQQNFNHDTMYWYRQDSGKGLRLIYYSITENDLQKGDLSEGYDASREKKSSFSLTVTSAQKNEMAVFLCASSPLRLGGYEQYFGPGTRLTVL.

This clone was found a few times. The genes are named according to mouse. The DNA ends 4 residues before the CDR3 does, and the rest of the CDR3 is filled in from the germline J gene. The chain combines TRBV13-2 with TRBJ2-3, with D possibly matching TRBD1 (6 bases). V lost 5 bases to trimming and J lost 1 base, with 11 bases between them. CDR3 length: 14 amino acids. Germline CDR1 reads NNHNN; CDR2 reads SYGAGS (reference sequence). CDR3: CASGNRVGAETLYF. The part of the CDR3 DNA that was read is TGTGCCAGCGGAAACAGGGTGGGTGCAGAA.

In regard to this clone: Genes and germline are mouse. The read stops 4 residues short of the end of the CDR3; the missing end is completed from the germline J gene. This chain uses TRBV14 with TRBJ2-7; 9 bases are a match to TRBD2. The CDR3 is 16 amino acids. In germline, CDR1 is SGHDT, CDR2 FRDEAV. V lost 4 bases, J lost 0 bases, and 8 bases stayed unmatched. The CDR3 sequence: CASSDLGGARSYEQYF. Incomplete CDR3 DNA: TGTGCCAGCAGTGACCTGGGGGGGGCGCGCTCCTAT.

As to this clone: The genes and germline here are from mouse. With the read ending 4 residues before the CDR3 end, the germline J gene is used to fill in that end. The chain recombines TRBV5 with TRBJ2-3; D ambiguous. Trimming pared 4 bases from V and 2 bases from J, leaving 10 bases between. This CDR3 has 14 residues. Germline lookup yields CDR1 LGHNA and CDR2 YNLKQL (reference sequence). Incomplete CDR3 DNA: TGTGCCAGCAGCCCCCTGATGAATGCAGAA. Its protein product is CASSPLMNAE. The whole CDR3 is CASSPLMNAETLYF.

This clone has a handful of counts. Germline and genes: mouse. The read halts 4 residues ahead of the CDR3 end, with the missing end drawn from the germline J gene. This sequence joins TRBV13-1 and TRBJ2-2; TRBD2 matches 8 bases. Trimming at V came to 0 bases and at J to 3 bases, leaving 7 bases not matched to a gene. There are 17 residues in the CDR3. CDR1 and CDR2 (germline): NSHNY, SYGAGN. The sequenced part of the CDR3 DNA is TGTGCCAGCAGTGATGCTGAGGGGGGGCGTTACACCGGG. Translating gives CASSDAEGGRYTG. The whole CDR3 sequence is CASSDAEGGRYTGQLYF.

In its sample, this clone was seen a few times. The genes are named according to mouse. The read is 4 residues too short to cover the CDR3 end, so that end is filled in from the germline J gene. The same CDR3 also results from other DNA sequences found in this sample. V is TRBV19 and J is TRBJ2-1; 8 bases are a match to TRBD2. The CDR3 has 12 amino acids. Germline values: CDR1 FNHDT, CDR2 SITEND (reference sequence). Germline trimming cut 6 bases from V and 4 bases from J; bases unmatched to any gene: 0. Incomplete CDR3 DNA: TGTGCCAGCACTGGGGGGTATGCT. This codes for CASTGGYA. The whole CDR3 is CASTGGYAEQFF.

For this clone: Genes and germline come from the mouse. The covered CDR3 bases are TGTGCCAGCAGTATAGACAGGACCTCC. It is translated as CASSIDRTS. The complete CDR3 reads CASSIDRTSDYTF. J is TRBJ1-2 and V is TRBV19; TRBD1 might be the D (5 bases). The read is 4 residues too short to cover the CDR3 end, so that end is filled in from the germline J gene. In germline, CDR1 is FNHDT, CDR2 SITEND (reference sequence). V was trimmed by 0 bases and J by 4 bases, leaving 7 bases between them. The CDR3 totals 13 residues.